This is a list of T cell receptor beta chains from one sample in a study of T cells after yellow fever vaccination. One entry per CDR3 protein results from TCRdb running MiXCR on the 5' RACE reads. The sample shows 450,000 to 550,000 distinct CDR3 sequences, 20% to 25% of them seen only once. The input for sequencing was PBMCs, taken less than 25 days after the first yellow fever vaccination. These TCRs come from a man aged 18 to 29 who received the YFV17D yellow fever vaccine. CDR3s include the opening cysteine and the closing phenylalanine or tryptophan. The D gene is left open where the match is weak. Not every row has a clone size; where given, it reads once, few, many or a size class.

len | abundance | j_gene | v_gene | d_gene | CDR3aa | CDR3nt
18 | . | TRBJ2-3 | TRBV4-3 | TRBD2 | CASSQDRGVAGGGDTQYF | TGCGCCAGCAGCCAAGATCGAGGAGTAGCGGGGGGTGGGGATACGCAGTATTTT
15 | . | TRBJ2-3 | TRBV12-3/TRBV12-4 | TRBD2 | CASSTWGGSTDTQYF | TGTGCCAGCAGTACGTGGGGGGGGAGCACAGATACGCAGTATTTT
15 | few | TRBJ1-2 | TRBV4-1 | TRBD1 | CASSHTGQGIDGYTF | TGCGCCAGCAGCCACACGGGACAGGGGATAGATGGCTACACCTTC
16 | . | TRBJ2-1 | TRBV6-1 | . | CASSELPRVGNNEQFF | TGTGCCAGCAGTGAATTGCCGAGAGTCGGCAACAATGAGCAGTTCTTC
12 | few | TRBJ2-3 | TRBV29-1 | . | CSVVPGFDTQYF | TGCAGCGTTGTGCCCGGGTTCGATACGCAGTATTTT
17 | once | TRBJ2-5 | TRBV11-2 | . | CASSKRSGRPYQETQYF | TGTGCCAGCAGCAAACGGAGCGGGCGCCCGTACCAAGAGACCCAGTACTTC
19 | few | TRBJ2-3 | TRBV10-3 | TRBD2 | CAISESNPRLAGDTDTQYF | TGTGCCATCAGTGAGTCGAATCCGAGACTAGCGGGGGACACAGATACGCAGTATTTT
14 | . | TRBJ2-4 | TRBV24-1 | TRBD1 | CATSEARGHGIQYF | TGTGCCACCAGTGAGGCCAGGGGGCACGGCATTCAGTACTTC
15 | . | TRBJ2-5 | TRBV5-1 | . | CASSLQQRREETQYF | TGCGCCAGCAGCTTACAACAGAGGAGGGAAGAGACCCAGTACTTC
16 | . | TRBJ1-5 | TRBV4-1 | . | CASSQGEGLSNQPQHF | TGCGCCAGCAGCCAAGGCGAAGGGTTGAGCAATCAGCCCCAGCATTTT
13 | . | TRBJ1-1 | TRBV7-9 | . | CASSHYGGKGAFF | TGTGCCAGCAGCCACTACGGGGGAAAGGGAGCTTTCTTT
12 | few | TRBJ2-2 | TRBV12-3/TRBV12-4 | . | CASRTFTGELFF | TGTGCCAGCAGGACCTTTACCGGGGAGCTGTTTTTT
15 | few | TRBJ2-3 | TRBV6-2/TRBV6-3 | TRBD1 | CASSWDREYTDTQYF | TGTGCCAGCAGCTGGGACAGGGAGTATACAGATACGCAGTATTTT
16 | . | TRBJ2-2 | TRBV7-3 | . | CASSLTVGTPLGELFF | TGTGCCAGCAGCTTAACGGTGGGGACTCCCCTCGGGGAGCTGTTTTTT
17 | few | TRBJ2-6 | TRBV18 | . | CASSPQQATSGANVLTF | TGTGCCAGCTCACCACAACAGGCCACCTCTGGGGCCAACGTCCTGACTTTC
16 | . | TRBJ2-5 | TRBV6-5 | . | CASSYSLGGVGETQYF | TGTGCCAGCAGTTACTCGCTCGGAGGGGTGGGGGAGACCCAGTACTTC
14 | few | TRBJ1-1 | TRBV6-1 | . | CASSPIGKGTEAFF | TGTGCCAGCAGTCCCATCGGGAAGGGCACTGAAGCTTTCTTT
14 | few | TRBJ2-3 | TRBV2 | . | CASRRDGVTDTQYF | TGTGCCAGCAGGAGGGACGGGGTCACAGATACGCAGTATTTT
11 | . | TRBJ1-5 | TRBV28 | . | CASSYTQPQHF | TGTGCCAGCAGTTATACGCAGCCCCAGCATTTT
16 | . | TRBJ2-2 | TRBV19 | . | CASSIDRGSWTGELFF | TGTGCCAGTAGTATAGATAGAGGAAGTTGGACCGGGGAGCTGTTTTTT
16 | few | TRBJ2-2 | TRBV4-3 | . | CASSQTIRVNTGELFF | TGCGCCAGCAGCCAAACGATCAGAGTGAACACCGGGGAGCTGTTTTTT
16 | many | TRBJ2-2 | TRBV4-3 | . | CASSQEGGLSTGELFF | TGCGCCAGCAGCCAGGAAGGGGGTCTGAGTACCGGGGAGCTGTTTTTT
16 | . | TRBJ2-5 | TRBV30 | . | CAWSVIDPATEETQYF | TGTGCCTGGAGTGTAATCGATCCGGCTACAGAAGAGACCCAGTACTTC
18 | few | TRBJ1-2 | TRBV4-2 | . | CASSPVVLVGAADYGYTF | TGTGCCAGCAGCCCAGTTGTCCTGGTGGGCGCCGCTGACTATGGCTACACCTTC
16 | few | TRBJ2-4 | TRBV20-1 | TRBD2 | CSAFRTSGATGNIQYF | TGCAGTGCTTTTAGGACTAGCGGGGCCACAGGGAACATTCAGTACTTC
15 | few | TRBJ2-7 | TRBV7-2 | TRBD1 | CASSLFGTGPYEQYF | TGTGCCAGCAGCTTATTTGGGACAGGGCCCTACGAGCAGTACTTC
15 | few | TRBJ1-1 | TRBV7-8 | TRBD1 | CASSPISGQATEAFF | TGTGCCAGCAGCCCTATCTCGGGACAGGCAACTGAAGCTTTCTTT
13 | few | TRBJ2-3 | TRBV12-3/TRBV12-4 | . | CASSHHDTDTQYF | TGTGCCAGCAGCCACCACGACACAGATACGCAGTATTTT
14 | . | TRBJ1-2 | TRBV4-1 | . | CASSQVSGVYGYTF | TGCGCCAGCAGCCAAGTCTCAGGGGTCTATGGCTACACCTTC
13 | . | TRBJ2-1 | TRBV9 | TRBD2 | CASSDQPGGQQFF | TGTGCCAGCAGCGACCAACCGGGGGGGCAACAGTTCTTC
13 | . | TRBJ2-4 | TRBV28 | TRBD2 | CASSFGGRNIQYF | TGTGCCAGCAGTTTCGGGGGGAGAAACATTCAGTACTTC
14 | few | TRBJ1-5 | TRBV5-1 | . | CASSLGGREQPQHF | TGCGCCAGCAGCTTGGGCGGGAGAGAGCAGCCCCAGCATTTT
14 | few | TRBJ2-3 | TRBV7-8 | TRBD2 | CASSWRGVTDTQYF | TGTGCCAGCAGCTGGCGGGGGGTCACAGATACGCAGTATTTT
16 | few | TRBJ2-1 | TRBV5-1 | TRBD1 | CASSPRDRGPYNEQFF | TGCGCCAGCAGCCCCCGGGACAGGGGCCCCTACAATGAGCAGTTCTTC
17 | . | TRBJ2-2 | TRBV15 | . | CATSRDRSGGLAGELFF | TGTGCCACCAGCAGAGATCGGTCCGGGGGATTGGCCGGGGAGCTGTTTTTT
15 | . | TRBJ2-1 | TRBV2 | . | CASRFQGSSYNEQFF | TGTGCCAGCAGATTCCAGGGGTCGTCGTACAATGAGCAGTTCTTC
17 | few | TRBJ1-1 | TRBV7-9 | . | CASSPGRWGRGNTEAFF | TGTGCCAGCAGCCCGGGAAGGTGGGGGCGAGGGAACACTGAAGCTTTCTTT
13 | . | TRBJ2-3 | TRBV7-2 | . | CASTLGGLNTQYF | TGTGCCAGCACCCTGGGGGGTTTGAATACGCAGTATTTT
16 | few | TRBJ1-2 | TRBV5-1 | . | CASSPQPGATNYGYTF | TGCGCCAGCAGCCCACAGCCCGGGGCTACTAACTATGGCTACACCTTC
13 | . | TRBJ2-2 | TRBV11-2 | . | CASSLDLTGELFF | TGTGCCAGCAGCTTAGATCTCACCGGGGAGCTGTTTTTT
15 | . | TRBJ2-1 | TRBV5-1 | TRBD1 | CASSFIGQGNNEQFF | TGCGCCAGCAGCTTCATAGGACAGGGGAACAATGAGCAGTTCTTC